The 17 T cell receptor beta chains reported below all come from one sample, sequenced in a study of T cell clonality in common variable immunodeficiency. Sequenced by immunoSEQ multiplex PCR; TCRdb stores in-frame clones only, minus some. The sample was found to contain about 60,000 clones, and every one recurs. The sample taken for sequencing was peripheral blood mononuclear cells. Receptors originate from a person between 18 and 75 years old in good health.

This clone was seen many times. Coverage ceases 3 residues before the CDR3 finishes, and the germline J gene fills in the end. V gene TRBV5-1 combines with J gene TRBJ2-2; TRBD2 might be the D (6 bases). Germline loops: CDR1 SGHRS, CDR2 YFSETQ. The CDR3 has 16 amino acids. V was clipped by 5 bases and J by 4 bases, with 18 bases between them. The sequenced part of the CDR3 DNA is TGCGCCAGCAGGTCACTACCCTTGGGGGGCACCGGGGAG. Translating gives CASRSLPLGGTGE. The CDR3 in full is CASRSLPLGGTGELFF. Based on the CDR3 plus reference TRBV5-1 and TRBJ2-2, the full variable domain is KAGVTQTPRYLIKTRGQQVTLSCSPISGHRSVSWYQQTPGQGLQFLFEYFSETQRNKGNFPGRFSGRQFSNSRSEMNVSTLELGDSALYLCASRSLPLGGTGELFFGEGSRLTVL.

This clone was seen at least ten times. This CDR3 reads CSVEERATNNEQFF. CDR3 DNA (partial): TGCAGCGTTGAGGAGCGGGCGACTAACAATGAG. The chain has TRBV29-1 and TRBJ2-1; D is possibly TRBD2 (6 bases). The read terminates 3 residues before the CDR3 end, so the remaining end is supplied by the germline J gene. Germline V gene lookup returns CDR1 SQVTM and CDR2 ANQGSEA. Trimming stripped 3 bases from V and 5 bases from J, with 14 bases between. This CDR3 contains 14 residues.

Many counts were recorded for this clone. The part of the CDR3 DNA that was read is TGTGCCAGTTGGGACAGGCGAACTTATGGC. Amino acids: CASWDRRTYG. The full CDR3 protein is CASWDRRTYGYTF. This chain connects TRBV19 to TRBJ1-2; 8 positions agree with TRBD1. The read terminates 3 residues before the CDR3 end, so the remaining end is supplied by the germline J gene. V shed 8 bases and J 5 bases; nucleotides not matched to a gene: 7. Germline assignment: CDR1 LNHDA and CDR2 SQIVND (reference sequence). CDR3 length: 13 amino acids.

This clone was observed at least ten times. From the germline J gene comes the end of the CDR3, since the read stops 3 residues before it. This sequence joins TRBV7-9 and TRBJ1-1, with 12 bases identical to TRBD1. Germline V gives CDR1 SEHNR, CDR2 FQNEAQ (reference sequence). The CDR3 has 14 residues. V trimming: 6 bases; J trimming: 5 bases; junction bases outside the gene matches: 4. CDR3 DNA (partial): TGTGCCAGCAGGGGGACAGGGGGCGGGACTGAA. Its translation is CASRGTGGGTE. The whole CDR3 region reads CASRGTGGGTEAFF.

In its sample, this clone was seen many times. The sequence runs out 3 residues before the end of the CDR3; the remainder is reconstructed from the germline J gene. The chain links TRBV5-8 to TRBJ2-7, with a possible D match to TRBD1 (6 bases). V lost 4 bases and J lost 6, with 14 bases in between. The CDR3 runs to 13 residues. Germline V CDR1 and CDR2: SGHTS, YDEGEE. The DNA read from the CDR3 is TGTGCCAGCAGCGTGGACAGTCGGCTCGAG. This translates into CASSVDSRLE. The whole CDR3 reads CASSVDSRLEQYF.

This clone was seen many times. The CDR3 extends 3 residues past the end of the read, so its final part is completed from the germline J gene. The rearrangement joins TRBV5-6 to TRBJ1-5; TRBD1 is a possible D gene (6 bases). Per germline, CDR1 SGHDT and CDR2 YYEEEE. Trimming removed 2 bases at V and 3 bases at J, with 12 bases between. This CDR3 comprises 15 residues. The CDR3: CASSFGGGFNQPQHF. The sequenced part of the CDR3 DNA is TGTGCCAGCAGCTTTGGTGGGGGCTTCAATCAGCCC.

This clone was observed at least ten times. The read terminates 3 residues ahead of where the CDR3 ends, so the germline J gene completes it. This chain joins TRBV7-9 and TRBJ1-1; D is uncertain. The CDR3 has 13 amino acids. Per germline, CDR1 SEHNR and CDR2 FQNEAQ (reference sequence). V lost 6 bases and J lost 2, with 10 bases in between. The chain's CDR3 is CASRPQDNTEAFF. The sequenced CDR3 bases are TGTGCCAGCAGGCCCCAGGATAACACTGAA.

This clone was seen repeatedly, ten times or more. The CDR3 end falls 3 residues outside the read, so it is completed with the germline J gene. The gene calls are TRBV19 and TRBJ2-2; D may correspond to TRBD1 or TRBD2 (6 bases each). Germline-derived CDR1 and CDR2 are LNHDA and SQIVND (reference sequence). CDR3 size: 16 residues. Trimming cost V 5 bases and J 6 bases, with 19 bases left between them. The CDR3 DNA, read in part, is TGTGCCAGTAGTCCGCGGGACACCAGGGTGCCCGGGGAG. Translated: CASSPRDTRVPGE. The entire CDR3 protein is CASSPRDTRVPGELFF.

This clone was counted many times. The read ends 3 residues shy of where the CDR3 ends; the end is completed using the germline J gene. The chain couples TRBV20-1 to TRBJ2-7; D unresolved. CDR1 and CDR2 (germline): DFQATT, SNEGSKA (reference sequence). The V and J ends lost 5 bases and 3 bases respectively, with 14 bases between them. This CDR3 spans 13 amino acids. The covered CDR3 bases are TGCAGTGCTCGGTCCTATTCCCTCTACGAG. This translates into CSARSYSLYE. The entire CDR3 is CSARSYSLYEQYF.

This clone showed up many times. The CDR3 end is not reached by the read, which stops 3 residues before it; the germline J gene fills it in. This sequence joins TRBV2 and TRBJ1-2, with D possibly matching TRBD1 (5 bases). The V gene's germline CDR1 is SNHLY and CDR2 FYNNEI. The CDR3 is 14 amino acids. Trimming shortened V by 5 bases and J by 3 bases, and 13 bases separated the two germline ends. Partial CDR3 DNA: TGTGCCAGCAGTTTGACAGCTTTTGACTATGGC. This translates into CASSLTAFDYG. From start to end, the CDR3 is CASSLTAFDYGYTF.

This clone was seen many times. The read falls 3 residues short of the CDR3 end, and the missing part is taken from the germline J gene. The rearrangement joins TRBV5-5 to TRBJ1-5, with 9 nucleotides matching TRBD1. CDR3 length: 15 residues. J lost 3 bases, V lost 3 bases, and 4 bases had no gene match. Germline assignment: CDR1 SGHKS and CDR2 YYEKEE (reference sequence). CDR3 residues: CASSYTGGNNQPQHF. The CDR3 bases that were read are TGTGCCAGCAGCTACACAGGGGGCAACAATCAGCCC.

In this sample, this clone turned up many times. The CDR3 end is not reached by the read, which stops 3 residues before it; the germline J gene fills it in. This rearrangement joins TRBV4-1 to TRBJ2-7; TRBD1 or TRBD2 may be the D gene (5 bases each). Germline CDR1 and CDR2: MGHRA and YSYEKL. The germline V and J ends were trimmed by 4 bases and 3 bases, with 16 bases remaining between them. This CDR3 has 15 residues. The sequenced part of the CDR3 DNA is TGCGCCAGCAGCCCTCGGCAGGGAGCCCACTACGAG. Translation: CASSPRQGAHYE. The CDR3 reads in full as CASSPRQGAHYEQYF.

There are many counts of this clone. The read comes to an end 3 residues before the CDR3 does, leaving the germline J gene to fill in the end. This sequence joins TRBV11-2 and TRBJ2-7; D unresolved. V was pared by 3 bases and J by 6 bases, with 9 bases between. The germline CDR1 and CDR2 sequences are SGHAT and FQNNGV. CDR3 length equals 12 residues. The CDR3 is CASSFYVSEQYF. Incomplete CDR3 DNA: TGTGCCAGCAGCTTCTATGTATCCGAG.

This clone was seen repeatedly, ten times or more. The part of the CDR3 DNA that was read is TGCGCCAGCAGCTCAGCGACAGTCCAAGAGACC. This codes for CASSSATVQET. The whole CDR3 protein reads CASSSATVQETQYF. The chain joins TRBV5-1 to TRBJ2-5; possibly TRBD1 for D (5 bases). The read terminates 3 residues ahead of where the CDR3 ends, so the germline J gene completes it. This CDR3 contains 14 residues. Germline assignment: CDR1 SGHRS and CDR2 YFSETQ. V was cut by 3 bases and J by 1 base, with 10 bases left in between.

This clone was counted many times. The missing CDR3 end, 3 residues past where the read stops, is filled in from the germline J gene. This chain uses TRBV20-1 with TRBJ2-2; D might be TRBD2 (5 bases). Per the germline V gene, CDR1 is DFQATT and CDR2 is SNEGSKA (reference sequence). This CDR3 comprises 14 residues. V lost 6 bases, J lost 5 bases, and 16 bases lay in between. CDR3 protein: CSAPRTPTTGELFF. The covered CDR3 bases are TGCAGTGCCCCCCGGACTCCCACTACCGGGGAG.

This clone was counted ten times or more. The CDR3 is cut off 3 residues early in the read; its end comes from the germline J gene. The chain carries TRBV15 and TRBJ2-7, with TRBD1 identical over 7 bases. The CDR3 runs 17 residues. CDR1 is LNHNV and CDR2 is YYDKDF in the germline V gene (reference sequence). Unmatched junction bases numbered 11, after V lost 1 base and J lost 2 bases. CDR3 loop: CATSRAPRQGIPYEQYF. CDR3 bases read: TGTGCCACCAGCAGAGCGCCCCGACAGGGCATCCCCTACGAG.

In this sample, this clone turned up many times. The read ends 3 residues shy of where the CDR3 ends; the end is completed using the germline J gene. V gene TRBV19 combines with J gene TRBJ2-2, with 8 nucleotides matching TRBD1. With 2 bases clipped from V and 4 bases from J, the junction kept 0 bases outside the gene matches. Germline assignment: CDR1 LNHDA and CDR2 SQIVND (reference sequence). The CDR3 extends over 14 amino acids. CDR3 DNA, as far as it was read: TGTGCCAGTAGTATACAGGGGGCCACCGGGGAG. Its translation is CASSIQGATGE. The complete CDR3 sequence is CASSIQGATGELFF.